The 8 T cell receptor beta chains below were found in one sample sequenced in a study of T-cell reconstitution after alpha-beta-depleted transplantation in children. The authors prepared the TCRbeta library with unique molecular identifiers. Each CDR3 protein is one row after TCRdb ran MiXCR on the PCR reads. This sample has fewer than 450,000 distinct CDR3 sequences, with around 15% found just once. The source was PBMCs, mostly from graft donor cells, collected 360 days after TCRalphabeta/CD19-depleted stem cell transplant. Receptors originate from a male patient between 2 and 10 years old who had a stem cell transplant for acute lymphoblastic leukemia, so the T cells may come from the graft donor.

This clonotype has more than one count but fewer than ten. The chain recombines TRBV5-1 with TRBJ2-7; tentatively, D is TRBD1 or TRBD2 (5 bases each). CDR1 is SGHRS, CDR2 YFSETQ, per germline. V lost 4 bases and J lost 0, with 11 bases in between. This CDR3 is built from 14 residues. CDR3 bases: TGCGCCAGCAGCGGGGACGTCAACTCCTACGAGCAGTACTTC. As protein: CASSGDVNSYEQYF.

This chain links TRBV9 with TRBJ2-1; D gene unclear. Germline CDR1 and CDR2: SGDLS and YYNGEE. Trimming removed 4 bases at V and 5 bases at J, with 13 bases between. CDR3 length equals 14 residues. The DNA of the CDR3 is TGTGCCAGCAGCTTAAAAGGCCTCGACAATGAGCAGTTCTTC. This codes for CASSLKGLDNEQFF.

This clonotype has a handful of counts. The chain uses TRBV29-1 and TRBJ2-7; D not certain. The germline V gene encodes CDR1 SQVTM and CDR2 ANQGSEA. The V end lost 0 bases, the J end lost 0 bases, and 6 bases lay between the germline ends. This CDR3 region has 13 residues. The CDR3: CSVEEDGSYEQYF. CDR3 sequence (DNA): TGCAGCGTTGAAGAGGACGGCTCCTACGAGCAGTACTTC.

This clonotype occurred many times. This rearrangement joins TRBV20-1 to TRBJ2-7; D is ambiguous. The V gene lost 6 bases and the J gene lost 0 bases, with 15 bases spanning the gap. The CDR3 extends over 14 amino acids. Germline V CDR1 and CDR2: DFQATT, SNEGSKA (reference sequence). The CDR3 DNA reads TGCAGTGCCCTGACTCCTCCAAGCTCCTACGAGCAGTACTTC. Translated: CSALTPPSSYEQYF.

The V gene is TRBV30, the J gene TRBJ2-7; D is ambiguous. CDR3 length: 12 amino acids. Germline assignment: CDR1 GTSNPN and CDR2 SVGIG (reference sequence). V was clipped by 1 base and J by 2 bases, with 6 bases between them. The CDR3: CAWSDSAYEQYF. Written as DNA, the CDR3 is TGTGCCTGGAGTGACAGCGCCTACGAGCAGTACTTC. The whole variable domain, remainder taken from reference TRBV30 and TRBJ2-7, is SQTIHQWPATLVQPVGSPLSLECTVEGTSNPNLYWYRQAAGRGLQLLFYSVGIGQISSEVPQNLSASRPQDRQFILSSKKLLLSDSGFYLCAWSDSAYEQYFGPGTRLTVT.

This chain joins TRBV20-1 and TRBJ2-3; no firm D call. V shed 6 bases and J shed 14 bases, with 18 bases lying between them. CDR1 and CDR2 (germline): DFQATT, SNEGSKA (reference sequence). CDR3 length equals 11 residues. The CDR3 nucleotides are TGCAGTGCCTTGACTCTTGGCTTTGCGTATTTT. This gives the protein CSALTLGFAYF.

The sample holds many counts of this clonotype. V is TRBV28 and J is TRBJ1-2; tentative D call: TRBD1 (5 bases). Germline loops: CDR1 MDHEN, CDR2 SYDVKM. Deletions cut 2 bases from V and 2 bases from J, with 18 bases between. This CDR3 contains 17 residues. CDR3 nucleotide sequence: TGTGCCAGCAGTTTAATATCGGACATACCTCTAAACTATGGCTACACCTTC. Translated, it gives CASSLISDIPLNYGYTF.

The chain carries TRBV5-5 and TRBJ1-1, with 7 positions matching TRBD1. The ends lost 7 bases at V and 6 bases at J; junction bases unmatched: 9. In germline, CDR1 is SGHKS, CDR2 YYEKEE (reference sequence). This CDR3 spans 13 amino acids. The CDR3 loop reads CASRAGGSPEAFF. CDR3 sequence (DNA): TGTGCCAGCCGCGCAGGGGGGTCGCCTGAAGCTTTCTTT.